The clone carrying this T cell receptor beta chain was seen at least ten times. Its cognate antigen is unknown. The protocol attached unique molecular identifiers to individual cDNA molecules. TCRdb re-called the 5' RACE reads with MiXCR, one entry per CDR3 protein. This table has under 70,000 distinct CDR3 sequences, roughly 13% appearing once. The data were obtained in a study of early T cells in non-severe SARS-CoV-2 infection. Study-level results: Matching results from VDJdb favored anti-spike CD8 responses, leaving private and CD4 specificities undetected.

Germline CDR1 and CDR2: SGHVS and FQNEAQ. The CDR3 length is 11 residues. V lost 4 bases, J lost 7 bases, and 4 bases lay in between. The receptor comes from an adult who was a healthcare worker with PCR-confirmed SARS-CoV-2 infection or an uninfected control (not recorded which). The specimen was whole blood. This sequence joins TRBV7-8 and TRBJ2-2; no clear D. This chain's CDR3 is CASSYHGELFF. In nucleotides, the CDR3 is TGTGCCAGCAGCTATCACGGGGAGCTGTTTTTT.